This T cell receptor beta chain stems from a study of OX40 agonist ivuxolimab in advanced cancers. Study-wide context: The patients received ivuxolimab by intravenous route every 2 weeks at 0.01 to 10 mg/kg.

Profiled with immunoSEQ multiplex PCR; TCRdb holds only in-frame clones, not every one. The data show tens of thousands of clones, 80% to 95% seen once. There are 15 residues in the CDR3. The J segment lost 4 bases and the V segment lost 5 bases, leaving 4 bases of the junction unmatched. Germline V gives CDR1 SEHNR, CDR2 FQNEAQ (reference sequence). The cohort excluded patients with autoimmune disease history or systemic immunosuppression. Points on this clone: Its target is unknown.

Points from the study as a whole: CD8+ T cells (on average) carried more expanded clones than CD4+ T cells. What antigens the expanded peripheral T cells recognized was never established.

This clonotype was obtained from an adult with an advanced solid tumor such as melanoma, head and neck, liver or kidney cancer. Sequenced here: CD4+ or CD8+ T cells sorted from blood, sampled in a trial of the OX40 agonist ivuxolimab. The rearrangement joins TRBV7-9 to TRBJ2-3; 12 nucleotides match TRBD1. The CDR3: CASSPGTGGPDTQYF. DNA for the CDR3: TGTGCCAGCAGCCCTGGGACAGGGGGCCCAGATACGCAGTATTTT.